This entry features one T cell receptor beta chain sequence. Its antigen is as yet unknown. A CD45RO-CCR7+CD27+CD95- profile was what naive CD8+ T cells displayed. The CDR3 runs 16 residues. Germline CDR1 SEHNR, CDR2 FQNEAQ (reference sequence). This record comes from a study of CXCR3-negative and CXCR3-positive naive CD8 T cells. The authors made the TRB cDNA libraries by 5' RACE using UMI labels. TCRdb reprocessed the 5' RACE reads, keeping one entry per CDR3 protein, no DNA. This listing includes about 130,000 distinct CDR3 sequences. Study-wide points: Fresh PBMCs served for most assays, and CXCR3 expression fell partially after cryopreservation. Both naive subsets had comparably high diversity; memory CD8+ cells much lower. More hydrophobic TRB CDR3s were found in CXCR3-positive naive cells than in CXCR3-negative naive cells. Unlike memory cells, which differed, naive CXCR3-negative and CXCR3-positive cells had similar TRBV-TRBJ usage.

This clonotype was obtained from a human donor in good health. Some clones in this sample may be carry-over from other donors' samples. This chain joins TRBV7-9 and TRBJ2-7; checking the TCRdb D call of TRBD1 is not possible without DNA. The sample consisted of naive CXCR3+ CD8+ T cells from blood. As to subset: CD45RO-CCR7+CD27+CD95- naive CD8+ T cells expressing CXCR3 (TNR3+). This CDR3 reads CASSSTRQAHSYEQYF.